This T cell receptor (beta chain) was observed in a study of T cell responses to AZD1222 COVID-19 vaccine. Study findings and constraints: A reported finding is that nearly half of spike-specific TCRs target unmutated variant regions. At study baseline, merely roughly 6 AZD1222 recipients were seropositive. Increases in Spike-specific TCR breadth and depth were seen after two AZD1222 doses. The donor group comprised mostly white British people and more females; the analysis possibly underestimated clonal diversity.

In the case of this clone: The target antigen is unknown.

Produced via immunoSEQ multiplex PCR; TCRdb's table is partial and in-frame only. The sample has roughly 66,000 clones; 88% are singletons. The CDR3 runs 14 residues. The V gene's germline CDR1 is MNHEY and CDR2 SVGAGI. J was trimmed by 7 bases and V by 5 bases; bases with no gene match: 7. The specimen was peripheral blood, collected 28 days after the second dose of the MenACWY control vaccine. The TCR originated in an adult who received the MenACWY meningococcal vaccine as a control. The rearrangement joins TRBV6-5 to TRBJ1-1; 10 bases are shared with TRBD1. The CDR3 DNA reads TGTGCCAGCAGTCGGACAGGGGGGACGGGTGAAGCTTTCTTT. Translated, it gives CASSRTGGTGEAFF.